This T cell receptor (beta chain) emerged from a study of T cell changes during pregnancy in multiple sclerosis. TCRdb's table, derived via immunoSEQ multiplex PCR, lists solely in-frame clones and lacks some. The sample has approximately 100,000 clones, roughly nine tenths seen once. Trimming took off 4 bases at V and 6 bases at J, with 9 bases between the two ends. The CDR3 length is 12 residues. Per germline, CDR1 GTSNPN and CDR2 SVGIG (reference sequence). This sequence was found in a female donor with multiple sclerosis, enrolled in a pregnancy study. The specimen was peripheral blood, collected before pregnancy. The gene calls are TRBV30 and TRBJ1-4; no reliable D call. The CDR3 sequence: CAWTRPDEKLFF. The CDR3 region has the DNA TGTGCCTGGACCCGTCCGGATGAAAAACTGTTTTTT.